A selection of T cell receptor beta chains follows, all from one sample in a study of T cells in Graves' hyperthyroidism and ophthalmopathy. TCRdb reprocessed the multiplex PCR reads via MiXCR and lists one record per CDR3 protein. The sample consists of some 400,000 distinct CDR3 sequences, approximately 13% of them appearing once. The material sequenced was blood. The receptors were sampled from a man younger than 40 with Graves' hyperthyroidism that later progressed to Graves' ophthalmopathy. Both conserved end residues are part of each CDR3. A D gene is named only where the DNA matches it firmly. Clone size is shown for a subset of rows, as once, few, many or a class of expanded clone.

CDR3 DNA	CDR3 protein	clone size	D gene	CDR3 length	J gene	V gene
TGCGCCAGCAGCTTGTTCCAGAACACTGAAGCTTTCTTT	CASSLFQNTEAFF	many	.	13	TRBJ1-1	TRBV5-1
TGTGCCAGCAGTATGGGGGGACGGTACTCCTATAATTCACCCCTCCACTTT	CASSMGGRYSYNSPLHF	.	.	17	TRBJ1-6	TRBV6-1
TGCAGTGCTAGAGGAGGACAGGGAAATACCTACGAGCAGTACTTC	CSARGGQGNTYEQYF	many	TRBD1	15	TRBJ2-7	TRBV20-1
TGTGCCACCAGTGTCGGGACAACCCAAGAGACCCAGTACTTC	CATSVGTTQETQYF	many	.	14	TRBJ2-5	TRBV24-1
TGTGCCAGCAGATCCCCAGAGGGGGCACACTATGGCTACACCTTC	CASRSPEGAHYGYTF	many	TRBD1	15	TRBJ1-2	TRBV12-3/TRBV12-4
TGCGCCAGCGGAATGGCAGCACAGATGGATACGCAGTATTTT	CASGMAAQMDTQYF	many	.	14	TRBJ2-3	TRBV5-1
TGCGCCAGCAGCTTGGGCGGCAGAGAGTATGGCTACACCTTC	CASSLGGREYGYTF	many	.	14	TRBJ1-2	TRBV5-1
TGTGCCAGCAGTCGGGTTGGGGGCTACACCTTC	CASSRVGGYTF	many	.	11	TRBJ1-2	TRBV12-3/TRBV12-4
TGTGCCAGCAGCCCCGAAGGGTTGAACACTGAAGCTTTCTTT	CASSPEGLNTEAFF	many	.	14	TRBJ1-1	TRBV7-9
TGTGCCATCGGGCGGACCTTCTACGAGCAGTACTTC	CAIGRTFYEQYF	few	.	12	TRBJ2-7	TRBV10-3
TGTGCCAGCAGCTTAGCGTCGCTTGGAGGAGATACGCAGTATTTT	CASSLASLGGDTQYF	many	.	15	TRBJ2-3	TRBV7-9
TGCAGTGCTAGAGATCGCAGGAGATCCTACGAGCAGTACTTC	CSARDRRRSYEQYF	many	.	14	TRBJ2-7	TRBV20-1
TGTGCCAGCAGCTTAACTACCGGGACAGGGGCCTATGGCTACACCTTC	CASSLTTGTGAYGYTF	many	TRBD1	16	TRBJ1-2	TRBV7-9
TGTGCCAGCAGCCTTTCGGTGCAGGGACGGTACGAGCAGTACTTC	CASSLSVQGRYEQYF	many	.	15	TRBJ2-7	TRBV12-3/TRBV12-4
TGTGCCACCAGCAGAGTGGCTCCCCTCTTGGCGACTAATGAAAAACTGTTTTTT	CATSRVAPLLATNEKLFF	many	.	18	TRBJ1-4	TRBV15
TGTGCCAGCAGCTTGATTTGGGGGAAGAACACTGAAGCTTTCTTT	CASSLIWGKNTEAFF	few	.	15	TRBJ1-1	TRBV5-5
TGCAGCGTATTTAGACAGATGAACACTGAAGCTTTCTTT	CSVFRQMNTEAFF	.	.	13	TRBJ1-1	TRBV29-1
TGCAGTGCTAGGGTTCTAGCGACGAGCTCCTACGAGCAGTACTTC	CSARVLATSSYEQYF	many	.	15	TRBJ2-7	TRBV20-1
TGTGCCAGCCAGGTGGACAATGAGCAGTTCTTC	CASQVDNEQFF	many	.	11	TRBJ2-1	TRBV7-9
TGTGCCAGCAGTTATCAGGTCCAAGGATATGGCTACACCTTC	CASSYQVQGYGYTF	many	.	14	TRBJ1-2	TRBV27
TGTGCCAGCAGCGCCGAGGGGACAGGGTACGACACCGGGGAGCTGTTTTTT	CASSAEGTGYDTGELFF	.	TRBD1	17	TRBJ2-2	TRBV9
TGTGCCAGCAGTTCAGGGGGCGGTTTCACAGATACGCAGTATTTT	CASSSGGGFTDTQYF	many	TRBD1	15	TRBJ2-3	TRBV6-1
TGTGCCTGGAGTGTAAGCGGAGACGGATCACCCCTCCACTTT	CAWSVSGDGSPLHF	few	.	14	TRBJ1-6	TRBV30
TGTGCCAGCAGTCCAGCGGGACGCGCCAGCTCCTACGAGCAGTACTTC	CASSPAGRASSYEQYF	many	TRBD2	16	TRBJ2-7	TRBV28
TGTGCCATTCAGGACAGGACTAACTATGGCTACACCTTC	CAIQDRTNYGYTF	many	TRBD1	13	TRBJ1-2	TRBV10-3
TGTGCCAGCAGTTACTCGAGGGGATCAGGGCTCAAGAACACTGAAGCTTTCTTT	CASSYSRGSGLKNTEAFF	few	.	18	TRBJ1-1	TRBV6-2/TRBV6-3
TGTGCCAGCAGTAATCAACGGGAACTCTATGGCTACACCTTC	CASSNQRELYGYTF	few	.	14	TRBJ1-2	TRBV28
TGTGCCAGCAGCTTAGCGATTTGGAAAGCGGGGACCAGTAATGAGCAGTTCTTC	CASSLAIWKAGTSNEQFF	many	TRBD2	18	TRBJ2-1	TRBV7-9
TGTGCCAGCAGCCCCTTGACAGGAAGAGGAGAAAAACTGTTTTTT	CASSPLTGRGEKLFF	many	.	15	TRBJ1-4	TRBV6-2/TRBV6-3
TGCAGTGCTAGGGAGGGGGGATATGATCAGCCCCAGCATTTT	CSAREGGYDQPQHF	many	.	14	TRBJ1-5	TRBV20-1
TGTGCCAGCAGTTTACGTGCGATGAACACTGAAGCTTTCTTT	CASSLRAMNTEAFF	many	.	14	TRBJ1-1	TRBV28
TGTGCCAGCAGCTGGGGATGTGCAGCCTCAACTAATGAAAAACTGTTTTTT	CASSWGCAASTNEKLFF	many	.	17	TRBJ1-4	TRBV7-3
TGTGCCAGCAGTGAGGTGAGCACTGAAGCTTTCTTT	CASSEVSTEAFF	many	.	12	TRBJ1-1	TRBV2
TGTGCCAGCAGGAGGGGGCTTGGCTACACCTTC	CASRRGLGYTF	many	TRBD1	11	TRBJ1-2	TRBV28
TGTGCCAGCAGTTTCGGCGCAGGGGGCGGGTCATATGGCTACACCTTC	CASSFGAGGGSYGYTF	.	TRBD1	16	TRBJ1-2	TRBV27
TGCAGCGTTGGAGACTCACGGGGGAAACGCACAGATACGCAGTATTTT	CSVGDSRGKRTDTQYF	few	.	16	TRBJ2-3	TRBV29-1
TGTGCCAGCAGCTCCAGTAGCTCTGGAAACACCATATATTTT	CASSSSSSGNTIYF	many	.	14	TRBJ1-3	TRBV3-1
TGCGCCAGCAGCTTGGCCTTGGCAGGGAGCTCCTACAATGAGCAGTTCTTC	CASSLALAGSSYNEQFF	.	.	17	TRBJ2-1	TRBV5-1
TGCAGTGCTGGGAAAGGGTCGGACACTGAAGCTTTCTTT	CSAGKGSDTEAFF	many	.	13	TRBJ1-1	TRBV20-1
TGTGCCAGCAGCCAAGGGGGGACTAGCGGGGGGAGGCAAGAGACCCAGTACTTC	CASSQGGTSGGRQETQYF	.	TRBD2	18	TRBJ2-5	TRBV5-4
TGTGCCAGTAGTCTTTTAAGAGGCAATCAGCCCCAGCATTTT	CASSLLRGNQPQHF	few	.	14	TRBJ1-5	TRBV19
TGCGCCAGCTCCCCAAATGGAGGCGAGCAGTACTTC	CASSPNGGEQYF	.	.	12	TRBJ2-7	TRBV10-2
TGTGCCAGCAGTGATAATTTGGGACTGGCCTACGAGCAGTACTTC	CASSDNLGLAYEQYF	.	.	15	TRBJ2-7	TRBV2